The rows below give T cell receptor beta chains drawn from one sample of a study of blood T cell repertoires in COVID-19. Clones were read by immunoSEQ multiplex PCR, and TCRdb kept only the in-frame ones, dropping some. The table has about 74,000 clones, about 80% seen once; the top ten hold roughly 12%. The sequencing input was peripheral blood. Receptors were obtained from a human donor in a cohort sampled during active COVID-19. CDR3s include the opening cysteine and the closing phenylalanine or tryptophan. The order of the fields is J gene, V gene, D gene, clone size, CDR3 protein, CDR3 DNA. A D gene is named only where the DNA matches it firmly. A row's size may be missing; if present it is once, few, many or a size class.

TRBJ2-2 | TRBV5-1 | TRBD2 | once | CASKGTSGNSGELFF | TGCGCCAGTAAGGGGACTAGCGGGAACTCCGGGGAGCTGTTTTTT
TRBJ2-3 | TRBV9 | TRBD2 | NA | CASSVRQRGTTQYF | TGTGCCAGCAGCGTAAGGCAGCGGGGGACAACGCAGTATTTT
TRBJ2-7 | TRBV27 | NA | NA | CASSPSSTPSYEQYF | TGTGCCAGCAGTCCCTCCTCGACACCCTCCTACGAGCAGTACTTC
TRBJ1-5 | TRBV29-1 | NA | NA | CSVSQANSNQPQHF | TGCAGCGTGTCGCAGGCGAATAGCAATCAGCCCCAGCATTTT
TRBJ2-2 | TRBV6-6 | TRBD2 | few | CASSQRTLLAGGNTGELFF | TGTGCCAGCAGTCAACGAACCCTCCTAGCGGGGGGGAACACCGGGGAGCTGTTTTTT
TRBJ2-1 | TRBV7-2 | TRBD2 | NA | CASSLVVGTSGRVGNEQFF | TGTGCCAGCAGCTTAGTGGTGGGGACTAGCGGGAGAGTAGGCAATGAGCAGTTCTTC
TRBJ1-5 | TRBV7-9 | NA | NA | CASSMDSRGGSYSNQPQHF | TGTGCCAGCAGCATGGACAGTCGGGGTGGGTCCTATAGCAATCAGCCCCAGCATTTT
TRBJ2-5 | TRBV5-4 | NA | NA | CASSFQVGTQYF | TGTGCCAGCAGCTTCCAGGTGGGGACCCAGTACTTC
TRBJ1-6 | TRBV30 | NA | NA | CAWSPFPNSPLHF | TGTGCCTGGAGTCCTTTTCCTAATTCACCCCTCCACTTT
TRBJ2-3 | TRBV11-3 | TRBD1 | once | CASSFGTGPTDTQYF | TGTGCCAGCAGCTTCGGGACAGGGCCCACAGATACGCAGTATTTT
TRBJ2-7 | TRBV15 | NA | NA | CATSPEGAGYEQYF | TGTGCCACCAGCCCAGAGGGTGCAGGCTACGAGCAGTACTTC
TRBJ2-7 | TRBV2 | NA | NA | CASSEAGVEQYF | TGTGCCAGCAGTGAAGCTGGAGTCGAGCAGTACTTC
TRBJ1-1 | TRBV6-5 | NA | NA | CASGMARGSGTEAFF | TGTGCCAGCGGAATGGCAAGGGGTTCGGGCACTGAAGCTTTCTTT
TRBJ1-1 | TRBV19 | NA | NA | CASSSYTGTSEAFF | TGTGCCAGTAGTTCGTATACAGGGACGTCTGAAGCTTTCTTT
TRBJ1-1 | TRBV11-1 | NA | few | CASSPSFGGTDTEAFF | TGTGCCAGCAGCCCCAGTTTCGGGGGGACGGACACTGAAGCTTTCTTT
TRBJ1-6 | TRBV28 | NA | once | CASSFLARERGSPLHF | TGTGCCAGCAGTTTCCTGGCTAGGGAGAGAGGTTCACCCCTCCACTTT
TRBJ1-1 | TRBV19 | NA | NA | CASSIGDILNTEAFF | TGTGCCAGTAGTATAGGTGACATCTTGAACACTGAAGCTTTCTTT